These 12 T cell receptor beta chains came from one sample sequenced in a study of shared T cell receptors in the human thymus (dated by TCRdb to the early 2020s). The receptor library was made with the immunoSEQ multiplex PCR assay. In TCRdb, the immuneACCESS table is reduced to in-frame sequences with V and J assigned. These tables do not hold every clone; where another copy was compared, an unresolved V gene accounts for under half, and the others remain unexplained. This sample has roughly 550,000 clones in its table, and around 78% of those were observed once. The ten largest clones capture roughly 0.013% of the sample. These same records also appear under a second study, on human thymus T cells.

The sample was thymocytes. These receptor sequences come from a boy in the first two years of life with a congenital heart defect. Donor details come from another sample of the same person, matched by shared clones.

This chain joins TRBV7-4 and TRBJ1-4; TRBD1 matches at 9 bases. The CDR3 is made up of 16 amino acids. V gave up 6 bases and J gave up 9 bases; unmatched junction bases: 14. CDR1 is SGHVT and CDR2 is SQSDAQ in the germline V gene. CDR3 bases: TGTGCCAGCAGAAATGGCCGGGACAGGGTAAGTAAAAAACTGTTTTTT. Amino acid sequence: CASRNGRDRVSKKLFF.

V is TRBV29-1 and J is TRBJ1-5; D call uncertain. V was cut by 4 bases and J by 6 bases, with 13 bases left in between. The germline V gene encodes CDR1 SQVTM and CDR2 ANQGSEA. The CDR3 loop spans 13 amino acids. CDR3 amino acids: CSVAGEGSQPQHF. In DNA form, the CDR3 reads TGCAGCGTTGCTGGGGAAGGGAGTCAGCCCCAGCATTTT.

The chain has TRBV9 and TRBJ2-7; TRBD2 agrees at 8 bases. The ends lost 7 bases at V and 5 bases at J; junction bases unmatched: 14. The length of the CDR3 is 15 residues. Germline values: CDR1 SGDLS, CDR2 YYNGEE. In nucleotides, the CDR3 is TGTGCCAGCCGCCCTCTTAGCGGGAAAAGGGACGAGCAGTACTTC. Translated: CASRPLSGKRDEQYF.

The rearrangement uses TRBV5-1 and TRBJ2-2; D is possibly TRBD1 (6 bases). V lost 0 bases and J 2 bases, leaving 11 bases between the germline ends. The CDR3 extends over 16 amino acids. Germline V gene lookup returns CDR1 SGHRS and CDR2 YFSETQ. The CDR3, as DNA: TGCGCCAGCAGCTTGGGTATGGACAGAAACACCGGGGAGCTGTTTTTT. This translates into CASSLGMDRNTGELFF.

The chain recombines TRBV5-1 with TRBJ2-3; TRBD1 matches 8 bases. The V gene end was trimmed by 3 bases and the J gene end by 0 bases; junction bases not matched to a gene: 3. The CDR3 spans 15 residues. CDR1 and CDR2 from the germline V gene are SGHRS and YFSETQ. The CDR3 nucleotides are TGCGCCAGCAGCTGGGGACAGGATAGCACAGATACGCAGTATTTT. Its translation: CASSWGQDSTDTQYF.

The chain employs TRBV28 and TRBJ2-7; TRBD2 might be the D (6 bases). The V end lost 7 bases, the J end lost 3 bases, and 16 bases lay between the germline ends. The CDR3 is 14 residues long. Germline CDR1 and CDR2: MDHEN and SYDVKM. This chain's CDR3 is CASNLAGRHYEQYF. The CDR3 DNA reads TGTGCCAGCAACCTGGCGGGACGGCACTACGAGCAGTACTTC.

V is TRBV7-2 and J is TRBJ1-5, with D perhaps matching TRBD1 (5 bases). Trimming took off 1 base at V and 6 bases at J, with 10 bases between the two ends. CDR3 size: 14 residues. Germline V gene sequence: CDR1 SGHTA, CDR2 FQGNSA. The CDR3 reads CASSLGREVQPQHF. The CDR3 bases are TGTGCCAGCAGCTTAGGCAGGGAAGTTCAGCCCCAGCATTTT.

This clone showed up just a few times. The chain is built from TRBV7-2 and TRBJ2-7; D is unresolved. The ends were cut back, 4 bases at V and 5 bases at J, with 12 bases in the middle. This CDR3 comprises 13 residues. Germline loops: CDR1 SGHTA, CDR2 FQGNSA. The CDR3 reads CASSSGDNHEQYF. The DNA of the CDR3 is TGTGCCAGCAGCTCTGGTGACAACCACGAGCAGTACTTC.

The chain recombines TRBV6-5 with TRBJ2-3; no firm D call. Trimming stripped 0 bases from V and 6 bases from J, with 7 bases between. From germline, CDR1 is MNHEY and CDR2 SVGAGI. The CDR3 totals 13 residues. This CDR3 is CASSYSSRDTQYF. DNA for the CDR3: TGTGCCAGCAGTTACTCGAGTCGGGATACGCAGTATTTT.

The rearrangement links TRBV4-3 to TRBJ2-5, with TRBD2 matching 8 bases. The CDR3 contains 17 residues. Trimming cost V 1 base and J 3 bases; bases outside gene matches: 10. In germline, CDR1 is LGHNA, CDR2 YSLEER. The CDR3 DNA reads TGCGCCAGCAGCCAAGCCTCGGCGGGGGGCAATGAAGAGACCCAGTACTTC. Its protein product is CASSQASAGGNEETQYF.

The chain employs TRBV5-1 and TRBJ1-5; 9 bases line up with TRBD1. Germline assignment: CDR1 SGHRS and CDR2 YFSETQ. The length of the CDR3 is 17 residues. V shed 4 bases and J 1 base; nucleotides not matched to a gene: 9. The CDR3 DNA reads as TGCGCCAGCAGCCAAATACACAGGGGGCTGAGCAATCAGCCCCAGCATTTT. Its translation: CASSQIHRGLSNQPQHF.

The rearrangement uses TRBV15 and TRBJ2-7; a possible D gene is TRBD1 (5 bases). Per germline, CDR1 LNHNV and CDR2 YYDKDF (reference sequence). Trimming cost V 5 bases and J 2 bases, with 10 bases left between them. The CDR3 is made up of 13 amino acids. This CDR3 is CATSARATYEQYF. DNA for the CDR3: TGTGCCACCAGCGCCAGGGCTACCTACGAGCAGTACTTC.